This T cell receptor beta chain was captured in a study of control samples from healthy donors and cancer patients (dated by TCRdb to 2020 to 2021). Measured from the cysteine to the phenylalanine, the CDR3 is 11 residues long. The entry retains the CDR3 DNA only, 33 bases that are in frame from base 1. About this clone: Its antigen is unknown. Base qualities were left out, and no much larger clone turns up one base away.

The library was built by means of the immunoSEQ multiplex PCR assay. TCRdb holds this immuneACCESS table with in-frame rearrangements only. Some clones are missing; in checked studies, unresolved V genes explain under half, and the rest has no known cause. Present in this sample are nearly 55,000 clones, around 95% of which were seen just once. Jointly, the top ten make up 1.5% to 2% of the sample. The specimen sequenced was blood. This receptor was identified in a woman in her 30s in good health. Here the chain combines TRBV21-1 and TRBJ2-7; the table assigns TRBD1, which was not confirmed against the DNA. TRBV21-1 is marked as a pseudogene. The CDR3 has the sequence CASSLEGETYF. The DNA is TGTGCCAGCAGCCTCGAGGGGGAGACGTACTTC.